The clone carrying this T cell receptor beta chain has more than one count but fewer than ten. What it recognizes is unknown. Separate cDNA molecules each had unique molecular identifiers attached to them. A single record per CDR3 protein comes from TCRdb applying MiXCR to the 5' RACE reads. This repertoire shows approximately 65,000 distinct CDR3 sequences, under 15% found once; its top ten account for roughly 4.2%. Germline values: CDR1 MNHNY, CDR2 SVGAGI (reference sequence). There are 14 residues in the CDR3. V lost 8 bases and J lost 1, with 14 bases in between. These data belong to a study of early T cells in non-severe SARS-CoV-2 infection. Study summary: Unsorted whole blood bulk RNA was sequenced, with unpaired chains.

Overall study results and limits: The matching step, a VDJdb search, favored anti-spike CD8 responses and missed private and CD4 specificities.

The TCR was taken from an adult who was a healthcare worker with PCR-confirmed SARS-CoV-2 infection or an uninfected control (not recorded which). Sequencing used whole blood. The genes are TRBV6-6 and TRBJ1-1; D unresolved. DNA of the CDR3: TGTGCCAGCCACTTTGCACGGACGAACACTGAAGCTTTCTTT. This encodes CASHFARTNTEAFF.